Below are 22 T cell receptor beta chains sequenced from a single sample in a study of metastatic and nonmetastatic thyroid tumors. Treatment of any kind had been given to no patient before thyroid surgery. Through MiXCR, TCRdb re-clonotyped the PCR reads. Of about 26,000 clones in the sample, 20% to 30% were seen once. Input material: blood. The receptors were sampled from a female donor with papillary thyroid cancer or a benign thyroid nodule (not recorded which). Some clones in this sample may be carry-over from other donors' samples.

This clone has a count of ten or more. The chain has TRBV12-3 or TRBV12-4 and TRBJ2-5, with D uncertain. Trimming cost V 5 bases and J 2 bases, with 12 bases left between them. The CDR3 spans 14 residues. The CDR3 nucleotides read TGTGCCAGCAGTCTCGGTTCACTGCAAGAGACCCAGTACTTC. Protein: CASSLGSLQETQYF.

In its sample, this clone was seen many times. V is TRBV7-9 and J is TRBJ1-4; D gene uncertain. Germline values: CDR1 SEHNR, CDR2 FQNEAQ (reference sequence). The CDR3 sequence is 18 residues long. Trimming took 0 bases from V and 3 from J, leaving 17 bases between them. DNA for the CDR3: TGTGCCAGCAGCTTAGCGGGTACCTTCGCAAGTTCTAATGAAAAACTGTTTTTT. Its protein is CASSLAGTFASSNEKLFF.

There are many counts of this clone. The gene calls are TRBV24-1 and TRBJ1-5, with 7 bases identical to TRBD1. Losses at the gene ends were 5 bases for V and 3 bases for J; bases not matched to a gene: 6. The CDR3 is 15 residues long. Germline V gene data show CDR1 as KGHDR and CDR2 as SFDVKD. The CDR3 region is CATSAETGINQPQHF. The CDR3 bases are TGTGCCACCAGTGCCGAGACAGGGATCAATCAGCCCCAGCATTTT.

As to this clone: Here the CDR3 omits its conserved ending phenylalanine or tryptophan, so a read error is the likely source. V usage is TRBV4-1 and J usage is TRBJ1-1, with D possibly TRBD1 on 5 matching bases. This CDR3 is built from 16 residues. CDR1 MGHRA and CDR2 YSYEKL come from the germline V gene. V was shortened by 3 bases and J by 2 bases, with 16 bases between the two germline ends. This chain's CDR3 is CASSQPTRVSNTEAFL. For the CDR3, the DNA is TGCGCCAGCAGCCAGCCCACCAGGGTGAGTAACACTGAAGCTTTCCTT.

This clone was seen ten or more times. One junction end disagrees with the germline gene, perhaps due to a read error. CDR3 in amino acids: CASSRFASDVSGTNVLTF. CDR3 DNA sequence: TGTGCCAGCAGCAGATTCGCGTCGGATGTTTCTGGGACCAACGTCCTGACTTTC. The chain has TRBV2 and TRBJ2-6; the D is unclear. Germline CDR1 reads SNHLY; CDR2 reads FYNNEI. This CDR3 has 18 amino acids.

Regarding this clone: A single base separates this from a much larger clone, so it may be a read error. The chain employs TRBV29-1 and TRBJ2-3, with D possibly TRBD2 on 5 matching bases. The CDR3 has 14 amino acids. The germline V gene has CDR1 SQVTM and CDR2 ANQGSEA. Trimming pared 5 bases from V and 2 bases from J, leaving 14 bases between. The CDR3 DNA follows: TGCAGCGTTTCGGAGCGGCACCCCACAGATACGCAGTATTTT. Its protein product is CSVSERHPTDTQYF.

In its sample, this clone ranks as medium-sized. This rearrangement joins TRBV7-3 to TRBJ1-1; unclear D gene. Trimming removed 1 base at V and 3 bases at J, with 6 bases between. This CDR3 contains 13 residues. Germline-derived CDR1 and CDR2 are SGHTA and FQGTGA. CDR3: CASSLRGDTEAFF. DNA of the CDR3: TGTGCCAGCAGCTTAAGGGGAGACACTGAAGCTTTCTTT.

This rearrangement joins TRBV6-1 to TRBJ1-2; possibly TRBD1 for D (6 bases). V was trimmed by 6 bases and J by 1 base, leaving 9 bases between them. The CDR3 sequence is 13 residues long. Germline values: CDR1 MNHNS, CDR2 SASEGT. The chain's CDR3 is CASRQGFNYGYTF. In DNA, the CDR3 is TGTGCCAGCAGACAGGGATTTAACTATGGCTACACCTTC.

This clone turned up a few times. The junction departs from the called germline gene at one end, perhaps through a read error. The J gene is TRBJ2-6, the V gene TRBV15; no firm D call. The CDR3 consists of 16 residues. Per germline, CDR1 LNHNV and CDR2 YYDKDF (reference sequence). The DNA of the CDR3 is TGTGCCACCAGCAACTTCGCCACCTTTGGGGACAACGTCCTGACTTTC. Amino acid sequence: CATSNFATFGDNVLTF.

This clone was seen repeatedly, ten times or more. The rearrangement links TRBV20-1 to TRBJ2-1, with TRBD2 matching over 7 bases. The length of the CDR3 is 14 residues. V dropped 2 bases and J dropped 3; count of bases not matched to a gene: 4. CDR1 and CDR2 (germline): DFQATT, SNEGSKA (reference sequence). CDR3: CSARPGGGYNEQFF. The CDR3 DNA sequence: TGCAGTGCTAGACCGGGAGGAGGCTACAATGAGCAGTTCTTC.

The chain uses TRBV6-1 and TRBJ2-7; D ambiguous. The CDR3 consists of 13 residues. Germline assignment: CDR1 MNHNS and CDR2 SASEGT. V was clipped by 6 bases and J by 3 bases, with 12 bases between them. Here the CDR3 DNA reads TGTGCCAGCAGACAGTCCCTCTACTACGAGCAGTACTTC. Protein product: CASRQSLYYEQYF.

By proportion, this clone is medium-sized. The chain couples TRBV19 to TRBJ1-5; D unresolved. V was trimmed by 7 bases and J by 3 bases, leaving 13 bases between them. CDR3 length: 14 amino acids. CDR1 is LNHDA and CDR2 is SQIVND in the germline V gene (reference sequence). The CDR3 DNA follows: TGTGCCAGTAAGCACAGACCCTTCAATCAGCCCCAGCATTTT. This encodes CASKHRPFNQPQHF.

This clone was detected a few times. This chain connects TRBV6-2 or TRBV6-3 to TRBJ2-1; D is unresolved. The CDR3 totals 14 residues. Looked up from germline, CDR1 is MNHEY and CDR2 is SVGEGT. V lost 0 bases, J lost 9 bases, and 12 bases lay in between. Written as DNA, the CDR3 is TGTGCCAGCAGTTACTCATCGACTCCCCGTGAGCAGTTCTTC. Amino acids: CASSYSSTPREQFF.

Judged by abundance, this clone is medium-sized. The gene calls are TRBV27 and TRBJ1-6; TRBD1 aligns across 9 bases. The junction had 14 bases not matched to a gene; V was cut back by 2 bases and J by 9 bases. From germline, CDR1 is MNHEY and CDR2 SMNVEV (reference sequence). This CDR3 is 18 amino acids long. The CDR3 DNA sequence: TGTGCCAGCAGTTTAAGCCCCTGGCCGGGACAGGGAGGTTCACCCCTCCACTTT. Translated: CASSLSPWPGQGGSPLHF.

This clone was seen at least ten times. This chain uses TRBV2 with TRBJ1-1; the match to TRBD1 covers 8 bases. The CDR3 has 15 amino acids. The germline V gene encodes CDR1 SNHLY and CDR2 FYNNEI. With V trimmed by 4 bases and J by 3 bases, 7 bases remained unmatched. Here the CDR3 DNA reads TGTGCCAGCAGTGCGGCACAGGGGGTGGACACTGAAGCTTTCTTT. Residues: CASSAAQGVDTEAFF.

This clone was found many times. The rearrangement uses TRBV11-3 and TRBJ1-1, with 9 nucleotides matching TRBD1. The germline V gene encodes CDR1 SGHNT and CDR2 YENEEA. V shed 5 bases, J shed 4 bases, and the junction held 8 bases outside the gene matches. The CDR3 is 15 residues long. As DNA, the CDR3 is TGTGCCAGCAGCGAAAACACAGGGGGCTTCACTGAAGCTTTCTTT. It is translated as CASSENTGGFTEAFF.

V is TRBV30 and J is TRBJ2-1, with D possibly being TRBD2 (6 bases). Germline CDR1 GTSNPN, CDR2 SVGIG (reference sequence). Trimming pared 5 bases from V and 4 bases from J, leaving 6 bases between. This CDR3 has 11 residues. In nucleotides, the CDR3 is TGTGCCTGGGCGGGATACAATGAGCAGTTCTTC. This translates into CAWAGYNEQFF.

The sample holds many counts of this clone. The rearrangement uses TRBV2 and TRBJ2-1; possibly TRBD2 for D (5 bases). The length of the CDR3 is 15 residues. Germline values: CDR1 SNHLY, CDR2 FYNNEI. Trimming shortened V by 3 bases and J by 2 bases, and 11 bases separated the two germline ends. In nucleotides, the CDR3 is TGTGCCAGCAGTGAGGAGCGGATAACCTACAATGAGCAGTTCTTC. Translating it yields CASSEERITYNEQFF.

The CDR3: CSARDVDRTSYNEQFF. The DNA of the CDR3 is TGCAGTGCTAGAGATGTTGACCGGACTAGCTACAATGAGCAGTTCTTC. V gene TRBV20-1 combines with J gene TRBJ2-1; TRBD2 aligns across 7 bases. The V gene end was trimmed by 0 bases and the J gene end by 3 bases; junction bases not matched to a gene: 8. CDR3 length: 16 residues. Germline CDR1 DFQATT, CDR2 SNEGSKA (reference sequence).

The chain links TRBV28 to TRBJ1-2, with unresolved D. CDR3 length: 16 residues. Trimming cost V 3 bases and J 8 bases, with 22 bases left between them. Germline CDR1 and CDR2: MDHEN and SYDVKM. The CDR3 DNA reads TGTGCCAGCAGTTTTGGGGTCTTTCGGGGTCGGGAGGGCTACACCTTC. Translation gives CASSFGVFRGREGYTF.

The genes are TRBV30 and TRBJ2-7; maybe TRBD1 (6 bases). The CDR3 totals 14 residues. Germline CDR1 GTSNPN, CDR2 SVGIG (reference sequence). Trimming took 6 bases from V and 2 from J, leaving 17 bases between them. CDR3 residues: CACEGDTSPYEQYF. The CDR3 nucleotides read TGTGCCTGTGAGGGGGACACCTCTCCCTACGAGCAGTACTTC.

The V and J genes are TRBV18 and TRBJ1-1; D gene uncertain. Per germline, CDR1 KGHSH and CDR2 LQKENI. V lost 6 bases, J lost 4 bases, and 12 bases lay in between. The CDR3 is made up of 13 amino acids. For the CDR3, the DNA is TGTGCCAGCTCTGCCTGGGATAGCACTGAAGCTTTCTTT. This sequence encodes CASSAWDSTEAFF.